This is a list of T cell receptor beta chains from one sample in a study of cytomegalovirus exposure and HLA in healthy donors. Assay used: immunoSEQ multiplex PCR; TCRdb lists only in-frame clones, some missing. This repertoire shows about 120,000 clones, nearly 65% found once; its top ten account for 9% to 10%. Material for sequencing was PBMCs. All receptors derive from a man aged 40-50 years in good health and CMV-seropositive. CDR3s include the opening cysteine and the closing phenylalanine or tryptophan. Each record gives: D gene, V gene, J gene, clone size, CDR3 protein, CDR3 DNA. D genes are given only for firm matches. Where a row states a size, it is once, few, many or the class of an expanded clone; other rows omit it.

d_call: TRBD2; v_call: TRBV5-1; j_call: TRBJ2-1; clone_size: -; cdr3_aa: CASSLLAGASSYNEQFF; cdr3_nt: TGCGCCAGCAGCTTGCTAGCGGGGGCTAGCTCCTACAATGAGCAGTTCTTC
d_call: -; v_call: TRBV5-1; j_call: TRBJ2-3; clone_size: -; cdr3_aa: CASNSAGGTDTQYF; cdr3_nt: TGCGCCAGCAATTCAGCGGGTGGCACAGATACGCAGTATTTT
d_call: TRBD2; v_call: TRBV19; j_call: TRBJ2-7; clone_size: -; cdr3_aa: CASSSLAGGPDAYEQYF; cdr3_nt: TGTGCCAGTAGTTCACTAGCGGGAGGGCCGGACGCCTACGAGCAGTACTTC
d_call: TRBD2; v_call: TRBV27; j_call: TRBJ2-1; clone_size: -; cdr3_aa: CASSSLRPGGGEQFF; cdr3_nt: TGTGCCAGCAGTTCCCTTCGGCCGGGAGGGGGTGAGCAGTTCTTC
d_call: TRBD1; v_call: TRBV18; j_call: TRBJ2-5; clone_size: -; cdr3_aa: CASSPRGQGAGETQYF; cdr3_nt: TGTGCCAGCTCACCAAGGGGACAGGGGGCAGGAGAGACCCAGTACTTC
d_call: TRBD2; v_call: TRBV27; j_call: TRBJ2-7; clone_size: -; cdr3_aa: CASSLRLAEDSYEQYF; cdr3_nt: TGTGCCAGCAGTTTACGACTAGCGGAGGACTCCTACGAGCAGTACTTC
d_call: TRBD1; v_call: TRBV28; j_call: TRBJ1-4; clone_size: -; cdr3_aa: CASSSTGGGEKLFF; cdr3_nt: TGTGCCAGCAGTTCGACAGGGGGCGGTGAAAAACTGTTTTTT
d_call: -; v_call: TRBV4-2; j_call: TRBJ2-7; clone_size: few; cdr3_aa: CASSPTGTNRYEQYF; cdr3_nt: TGTGCCAGCAGCCCTACCGGGACAAACCGTTACGAGCAGTACTTC
d_call: -; v_call: TRBV6-6; j_call: TRBJ1-2; clone_size: few; cdr3_aa: CASRKTTTRGYTF; cdr3_nt: TGTGCCAGCAGGAAGACGACTACTAGGGGCTACACCTTC
d_call: TRBD1; v_call: TRBV5-1; j_call: TRBJ2-5; clone_size: -; cdr3_aa: CASSLGAGTGQEETQYF; cdr3_nt: TGCGCCAGCAGCTTGGGGGCTGGGACAGGCCAAGAAGAGACCCAGTACTTC
d_call: -; v_call: TRBV7-2; j_call: TRBJ2-5; clone_size: few; cdr3_aa: CASSRGGQETQYF; cdr3_nt: TGTGCCAGCAGCCGCGGAGGGCAAGAGACCCAGTACTTC
d_call: -; v_call: TRBV6-5; j_call: TRBJ2-1; clone_size: -; cdr3_aa: CASSYASPNEQFF; cdr3_nt: TGTGCCAGCAGTTACGCCAGTCCGAATGAGCAGTTCTTC
d_call: TRBD1; v_call: TRBV6-5; j_call: TRBJ2-3; clone_size: -; cdr3_aa: CASSDSTGAADTQYF; cdr3_nt: TGTGCCAGCAGTGACTCGACAGGGGCCGCAGATACGCAGTATTTT
d_call: TRBD2; v_call: TRBV5-1; j_call: TRBJ2-3; clone_size: -; cdr3_aa: CASSAGTSGTTDTQYF; cdr3_nt: TGCGCCAGCAGCGCCGGGACTAGCGGGACCACAGATACGCAGTATTTT
d_call: -; v_call: TRBV5-4; j_call: TRBJ1-1; clone_size: -; cdr3_aa: CASSRPSGTPKNTEAFF; cdr3_nt: TGTGCCAGCAGCCGGCCGTCCGGGACACCTAAGAACACTGAAGCTTTCTTT
d_call: -; v_call: TRBV5-1; j_call: TRBJ1-2; clone_size: -; cdr3_aa: CASSRTLAHGYTF; cdr3_nt: TGCGCCAGCAGCAGGACACTGGCCCATGGCTACACCTTC
d_call: -; v_call: TRBV6-4; j_call: TRBJ2-7; clone_size: -; cdr3_aa: CASSKKAGEGEQYF; cdr3_nt: TGTGCCAGCAGCAAGAAAGCGGGCGAGGGGGAGCAGTACTTC
d_call: TRBD1; v_call: TRBV18; j_call: TRBJ1-5; clone_size: -; cdr3_aa: CASSKDRGYQPQHF; cdr3_nt: TGTGCCAGCTCAAAAGACAGGGGGTATCAGCCCCAGCATTTT
d_call: -; v_call: TRBV15; j_call: TRBJ2-5; clone_size: -; cdr3_aa: CATSRDYLFQETQYF; cdr3_nt: TGTGCCACCAGCAGAGATTACCTATTCCAAGAGACCCAGTACTTC
d_call: -; v_call: TRBV9; j_call: TRBJ2-2; clone_size: -; cdr3_aa: CASGVDQRLTGELFF; cdr3_nt: TGTGCCAGCGGCGTAGACCAGCGTTTAACCGGGGAGCTGTTTTTT
d_call: TRBD1; v_call: TRBV27; j_call: TRBJ1-2; clone_size: few; cdr3_aa: CASSITGGRYYGYTF; cdr3_nt: TGTGCCAGCAGTATTACAGGGGGCCGCTACTATGGCTACACCTTC
d_call: TRBD2; v_call: TRBV19; j_call: TRBJ2-7; clone_size: -; cdr3_aa: CASSTLAVSYEQYF; cdr3_nt: TGTGCCAGTAGTACCCTAGCGGTCTCCTACGAGCAGTACTTC
d_call: TRBD2; v_call: TRBV27; j_call: TRBJ2-7; clone_size: -; cdr3_aa: CASRLAAPLSYEQYF; cdr3_nt: TGTGCCAGCAGACTAGCGGCCCCTTTGAGCTACGAGCAGTACTTC
d_call: TRBD1; v_call: TRBV28; j_call: TRBJ1-4; clone_size: many; cdr3_aa: CASSKGQGREKLFF; cdr3_nt: TGTGCCAGCAGCAAGGGACAGGGCCGTGAAAAACTGTTTTTT
d_call: -; v_call: TRBV29-1; j_call: TRBJ2-7; clone_size: -; cdr3_aa: CSALDSLTYEQYF; cdr3_nt: TGCAGCGCTTTGGACTCGCTAACCTACGAGCAGTACTTC
d_call: -; v_call: TRBV7-2; j_call: TRBJ1-4; clone_size: few; cdr3_aa: CASSLVLSRNEKLFF; cdr3_nt: TGTGCCAGCAGCTTAGTCTTGTCGCGGAATGAAAAACTGTTTTTT
d_call: -; v_call: TRBV6-5; j_call: TRBJ1-5; clone_size: -; cdr3_aa: CASTPTGNEKPQHF; cdr3_nt: TGTGCCAGTACTCCCACAGGGAACGAAAAGCCCCAGCATTTT
d_call: TRBD1; v_call: TRBV2; j_call: TRBJ2-1; clone_size: -; cdr3_aa: CASSGQGADSEQFF; cdr3_nt: TGTGCCAGCAGTGGACAGGGCGCGGATAGTGAGCAGTTCTTC
d_call: -; v_call: TRBV7-9; j_call: TRBJ2-5; clone_size: -; cdr3_aa: CASSPLFGYQETQYF; cdr3_nt: TGTGCCAGCAGCCCTCTCTTCGGGTACCAAGAGACCCAGTACTTC
d_call: -; v_call: TRBV9; j_call: TRBJ2-7; clone_size: -; cdr3_aa: CASSVGGIGYEQYF; cdr3_nt: TGTGCCAGCAGCGTAGGAGGGATCGGCTACGAGCAGTACTTC
d_call: TRBD1; v_call: TRBV29-1; j_call: TRBJ1-1; clone_size: -; cdr3_aa: CSVTPGTGDTEAFF; cdr3_nt: TGCAGCGTTACCCCCGGGACAGGGGACACTGAAGCTTTCTTT
d_call: -; v_call: TRBV5-4; j_call: TRBJ1-5; clone_size: few; cdr3_aa: CASSLDGSGQPQHF; cdr3_nt: TGTGCCAGCAGCTTGGATGGGAGTGGGCAGCCCCAGCATTTT
d_call: -; v_call: TRBV9; j_call: TRBJ1-2; clone_size: few; cdr3_aa: CASSATGSYGYTF; cdr3_nt: TGTGCCAGCAGCGCCACAGGGAGCTATGGCTACACCTTC
d_call: TRBD1; v_call: TRBV15; j_call: TRBJ1-5; clone_size: -; cdr3_aa: CATSSRQGNLNQPQHF; cdr3_nt: TGTGCCACCAGCAGTCGACAGGGAAACCTTAATCAGCCCCAGCATTTT
d_call: -; v_call: TRBV29-1; j_call: TRBJ2-5; clone_size: few; cdr3_aa: CSVEGPLDRRTQETQYF; cdr3_nt: TGCAGCGTTGAGGGGCCCCTCGACAGGCGGACGCAGGAGACCCAGTACTTC
d_call: -; v_call: TRBV5-1; j_call: TRBJ1-1; clone_size: -; cdr3_aa: CASSLPTLNTEAFF; cdr3_nt: TGCGCCAGCAGCTTGCCGACACTGAACACTGAAGCTTTCTTT
d_call: TRBD2; v_call: TRBV5-1; j_call: TRBJ2-3; clone_size: -; cdr3_aa: CASSLVGGSGTQYF; cdr3_nt: TGCGCCAGCAGCTTGGTGGGCGGGAGCGGCACGCAGTATTTT
d_call: -; v_call: TRBV6-1; j_call: TRBJ2-3; clone_size: -; cdr3_aa: CASSGAAIRGRWPDTQYF; cdr3_nt: TGTGCCAGCAGTGGCGCAGCTATCAGGGGGAGGTGGCCAGATACGCAGTATTTT
d_call: TRBD1; v_call: TRBV7-9; j_call: TRBJ2-7; clone_size: -; cdr3_aa: CASSVGQGGNEQYF; cdr3_nt: TGTGCCAGCAGCGTGGGACAGGGAGGGAACGAGCAGTACTTC
d_call: TRBD2; v_call: TRBV2; j_call: TRBJ2-5; clone_size: -; cdr3_aa: CASSRFPGLAGVAGETQYF; cdr3_nt: TGTGCCAGCAGTCGATTCCCGGGACTAGCGGGAGTGGCTGGGGAGACCCAGTACTTC
d_call: -; v_call: TRBV5-1; j_call: TRBJ1-1; clone_size: -; cdr3_aa: CASSFGAPLNTEAFF; cdr3_nt: TGCGCCAGCAGCTTTGGGGCCCCGTTGAACACTGAAGCTTTCTTT
d_call: -; v_call: TRBV15; j_call: TRBJ2-7; clone_size: -; cdr3_aa: CATSRDRFYEQYF; cdr3_nt: TGTGCCACCAGCCGCGACAGGTTCTACGAGCAGTACTTC
d_call: TRBD1; v_call: TRBV7-9; j_call: TRBJ1-3; clone_size: few; cdr3_aa: CASSPTGQGRGNTIYF; cdr3_nt: TGTGCCAGCAGCCCGACCGGACAGGGTAGAGGAAACACCATATATTTT
d_call: -; v_call: TRBV19; j_call: TRBJ2-5; clone_size: -; cdr3_aa: CASSDTGVRETQYF; cdr3_nt: TGTGCCAGTAGTGATACAGGCGTCCGGGAGACCCAGTACTTC
d_call: -; v_call: TRBV30; j_call: TRBJ1-2; clone_size: -; cdr3_aa: CAWVTGTYGYTF; cdr3_nt: TGTGCCTGGGTAACAGGGACCTATGGCTACACCTTC
d_call: -; v_call: TRBV6-1; j_call: TRBJ1-1; clone_size: -; cdr3_aa: CASRTGMGTEAFF; cdr3_nt: TGTGCCAGCAGGACAGGTATGGGCACTGAAGCTTTCTTT
d_call: -; v_call: TRBV28; j_call: TRBJ2-1; clone_size: -; cdr3_aa: CASSLTSGEQFF; cdr3_nt: TGTGCCAGCAGTTTAACATCTGGTGAGCAGTTCTTC
d_call: -; v_call: TRBV27; j_call: TRBJ1-1; clone_size: -; cdr3_aa: CASSPTGLNTEAFF; cdr3_nt: TGTGCCAGCAGTCCGACAGGTTTGAACACTGAAGCTTTCTTT